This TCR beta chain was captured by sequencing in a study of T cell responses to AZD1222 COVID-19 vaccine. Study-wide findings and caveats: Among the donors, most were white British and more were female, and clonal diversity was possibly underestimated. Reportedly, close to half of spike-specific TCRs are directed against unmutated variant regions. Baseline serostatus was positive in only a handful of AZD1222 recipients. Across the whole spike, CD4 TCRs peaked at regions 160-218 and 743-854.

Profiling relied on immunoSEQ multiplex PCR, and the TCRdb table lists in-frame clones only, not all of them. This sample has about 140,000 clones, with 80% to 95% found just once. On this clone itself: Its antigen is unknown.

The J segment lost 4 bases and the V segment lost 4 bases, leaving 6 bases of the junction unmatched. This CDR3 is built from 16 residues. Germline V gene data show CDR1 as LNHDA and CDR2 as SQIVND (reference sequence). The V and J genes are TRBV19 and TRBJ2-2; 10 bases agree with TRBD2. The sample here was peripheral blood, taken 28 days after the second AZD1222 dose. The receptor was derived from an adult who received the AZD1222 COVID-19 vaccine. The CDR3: CASSTSGRAGTGELFF. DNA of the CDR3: TGTGCCAGTAGTACGAGCGGGAGGGCCGGCACCGGGGAGCTGTTTTTT.